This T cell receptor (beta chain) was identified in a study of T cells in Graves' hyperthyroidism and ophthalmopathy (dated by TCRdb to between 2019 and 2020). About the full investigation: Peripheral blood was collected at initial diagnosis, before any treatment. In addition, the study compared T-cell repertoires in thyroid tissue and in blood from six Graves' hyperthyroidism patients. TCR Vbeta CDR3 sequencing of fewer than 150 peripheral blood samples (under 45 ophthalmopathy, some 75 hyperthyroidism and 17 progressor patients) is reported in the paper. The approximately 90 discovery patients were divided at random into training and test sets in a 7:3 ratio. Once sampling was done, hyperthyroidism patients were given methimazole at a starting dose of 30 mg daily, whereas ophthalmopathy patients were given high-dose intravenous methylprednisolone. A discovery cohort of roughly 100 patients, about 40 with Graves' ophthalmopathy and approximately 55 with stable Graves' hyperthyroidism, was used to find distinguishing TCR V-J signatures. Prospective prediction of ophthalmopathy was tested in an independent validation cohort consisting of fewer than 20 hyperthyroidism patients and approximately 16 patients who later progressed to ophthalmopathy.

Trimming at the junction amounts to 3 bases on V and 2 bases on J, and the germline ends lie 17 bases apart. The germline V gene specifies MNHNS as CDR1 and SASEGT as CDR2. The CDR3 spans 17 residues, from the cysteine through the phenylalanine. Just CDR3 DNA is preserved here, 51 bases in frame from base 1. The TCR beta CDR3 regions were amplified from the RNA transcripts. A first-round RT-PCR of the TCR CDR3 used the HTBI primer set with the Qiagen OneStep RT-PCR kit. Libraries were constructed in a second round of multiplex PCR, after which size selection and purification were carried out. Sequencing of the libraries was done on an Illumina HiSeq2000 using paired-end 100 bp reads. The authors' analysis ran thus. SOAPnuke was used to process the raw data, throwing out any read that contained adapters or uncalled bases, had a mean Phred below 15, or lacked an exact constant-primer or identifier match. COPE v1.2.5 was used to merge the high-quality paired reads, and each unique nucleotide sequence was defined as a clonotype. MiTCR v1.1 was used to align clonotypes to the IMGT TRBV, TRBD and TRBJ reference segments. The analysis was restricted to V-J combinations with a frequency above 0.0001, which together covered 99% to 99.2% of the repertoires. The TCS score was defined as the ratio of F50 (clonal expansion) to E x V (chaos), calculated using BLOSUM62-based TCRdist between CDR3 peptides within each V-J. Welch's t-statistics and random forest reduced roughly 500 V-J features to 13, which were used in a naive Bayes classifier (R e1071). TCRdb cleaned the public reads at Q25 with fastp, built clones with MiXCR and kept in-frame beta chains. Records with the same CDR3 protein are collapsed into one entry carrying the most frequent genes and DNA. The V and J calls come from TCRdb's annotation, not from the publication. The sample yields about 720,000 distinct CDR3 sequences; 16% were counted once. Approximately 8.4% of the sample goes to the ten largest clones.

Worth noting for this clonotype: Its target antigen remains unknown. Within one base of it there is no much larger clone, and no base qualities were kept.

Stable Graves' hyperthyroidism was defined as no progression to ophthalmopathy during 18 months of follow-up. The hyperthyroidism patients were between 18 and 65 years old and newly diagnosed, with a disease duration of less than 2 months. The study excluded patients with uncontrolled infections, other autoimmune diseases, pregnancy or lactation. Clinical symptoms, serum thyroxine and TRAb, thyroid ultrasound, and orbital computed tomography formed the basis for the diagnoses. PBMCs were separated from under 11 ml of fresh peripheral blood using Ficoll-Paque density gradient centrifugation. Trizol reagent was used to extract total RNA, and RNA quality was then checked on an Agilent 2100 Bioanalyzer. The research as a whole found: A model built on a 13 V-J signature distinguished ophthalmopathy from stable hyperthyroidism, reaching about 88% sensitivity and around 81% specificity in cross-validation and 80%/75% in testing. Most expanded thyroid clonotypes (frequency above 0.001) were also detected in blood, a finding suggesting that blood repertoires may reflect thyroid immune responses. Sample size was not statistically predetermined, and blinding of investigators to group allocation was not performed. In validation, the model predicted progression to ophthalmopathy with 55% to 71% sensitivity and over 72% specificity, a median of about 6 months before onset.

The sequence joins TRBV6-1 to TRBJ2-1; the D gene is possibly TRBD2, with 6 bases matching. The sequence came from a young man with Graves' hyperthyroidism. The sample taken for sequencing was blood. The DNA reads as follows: TGTGCCAGCAGTGAGCTTTTCGGGAGTCTCCCCTACAATGAGCAGTTCTTC. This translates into CASSELFGSLPYNEQFF.